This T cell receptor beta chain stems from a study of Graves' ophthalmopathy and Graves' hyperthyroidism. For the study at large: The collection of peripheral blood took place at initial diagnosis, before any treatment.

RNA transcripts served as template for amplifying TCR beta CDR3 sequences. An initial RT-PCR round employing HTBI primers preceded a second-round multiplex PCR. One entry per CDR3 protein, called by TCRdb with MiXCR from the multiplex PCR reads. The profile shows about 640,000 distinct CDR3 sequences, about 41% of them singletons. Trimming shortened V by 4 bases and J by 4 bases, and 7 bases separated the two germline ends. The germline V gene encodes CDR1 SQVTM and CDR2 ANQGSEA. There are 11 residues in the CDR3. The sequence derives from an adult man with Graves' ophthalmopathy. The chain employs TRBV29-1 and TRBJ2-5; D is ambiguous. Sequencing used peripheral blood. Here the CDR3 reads CSVAPRETQYF. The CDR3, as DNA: TGCAGCGTTGCCCCACGAGAGACCCAGTACTTC.